These T cell receptor beta chains were read from a single sample in a study of T-cell reconstitution after alpha-beta-depleted transplantation in children. TCRdb re-called the PCR reads through MiXCR, storing one row per CDR3 protein. In the table there are some 600,000 distinct CDR3 sequences, under 15% of which are singletons. Sequenced here: PBMCs, mostly from graft donor cells, sampled 360 days after TCRalphabeta/CD19-depleted stem cell transplant. Source of these receptors: a male patient between 5 and 17 years old who had a stem cell transplant for acute myeloid leukemia, so the T cells may come from the graft donor. CDR3s include the opening cysteine and the closing phenylalanine or tryptophan. D genes are given only for firm matches. For some rows the clone size is stated as once, few or many, or as a class when expanded; others skip it.

clone_size	v_call	j_call	d_call	cdr3_aa	cdr3_nt
few	TRBV7-2	TRBJ2-1	NA	CASRTPAGQREFF	TGTGCCAGCAGGACTCCCGCCGGCCAGCGCGAGTTCTTC
NA	TRBV4-2	TRBJ2-3	TRBD2	CASSPLAGGGAFSTDTQYF	TGTGCCAGCAGCCCACTAGCGGGAGGAGGGGCCTTTAGCACAGATACGCAGTATTTT
few	TRBV7-2	TRBJ2-4	NA	CASSLVGPGAKNIQYF	TGTGCCAGCAGCTTAGTGGGTCCTGGGGCCAAAAACATTCAGTACTTC
many	TRBV27	TRBJ1-2	NA	CASSSHTGRRAGYTF	TGTGCCAGCAGTTCCCACACAGGGCGTCGGGCTGGCTACACCTTC
few	TRBV29-1	TRBJ1-5	TRBD1	CSVVTGVNQPQHF	TGCAGCGTTGTGACAGGGGTCAATCAGCCCCAGCATTTT
many	TRBV28	TRBJ2-2	NA	CASSYRSTGELFF	TGTGCCAGCAGTTACAGGAGCACCGGGGAGCTGTTTTTT
many	TRBV20-1	TRBJ2-3	NA	CSASLLAPNTQYF	TGCAGTGCTAGTCTTCTCGCCCCGAATACGCAGTATTTT
few	TRBV20-1	TRBJ2-1	TRBD2	CSARLAGGPSNEQFF	TGCAGTGCAAGACTAGCGGGAGGGCCAAGCAATGAGCAGTTCTTC
NA	TRBV29-1	TRBJ2-7	NA	CSVEGPGLHYEQYF	TGCAGCGTTGAAGGCCCGGGCCTGCACTACGAGCAGTACTTC
few	TRBV21-1	TRBJ2-5	NA	CASSSQETSGVQETQYF	TGTGCCAGCAGCTCCCAAGAGACTAGCGGGGTTCAAGAGACCCAGTACTTC
few	TRBV7-9	TRBJ2-3	TRBD2	CASSQPGLATDTQYF	TGTGCCAGCAGCCAACCGGGACTAGCCACAGATACGCAGTATTTT
many	TRBV29-1	TRBJ2-3	TRBD1	CSVATDRGLSPARTDTQYF	TGCAGCGTTGCAACGGACAGGGGGCTAAGCCCCGCACGCACAGATACGCAGTATTTT
NA	TRBV20-1	TRBJ2-3	NA	CSASILRTDTQYF	TGCAGTGCTAGTATCCTGCGCACAGATACGCAGTATTTT
NA	TRBV12-3/TRBV12-4	TRBJ1-5	NA	CASRQGTGNQPQHF	TGTGCCAGCAGGCAGGGGACGGGCAATCAGCCCCAGCATTTT
NA	TRBV30	TRBJ1-1	NA	CAWSKGGGTEAFF	TGTGCCTGGAGTAAGGGAGGGGGCACTGAAGCTTTCTTT
many	TRBV12-3/TRBV12-4	TRBJ1-5	TRBD1	CASHTTGTNQPQHF	TGTGCCAGCCACACGACAGGGACAAATCAGCCCCAGCATTTT
few	TRBV20-1	TRBJ2-7	NA	CSARDLLAKGPYEQYF	TGCAGTGCTAGAGATCTATTAGCTAAGGGTCCCTACGAGCAGTACTTC
NA	TRBV14	TRBJ2-2	NA	CASSQLSVGNTGELFF	TGTGCCAGCAGCCAACTTAGCGTTGGGAACACCGGGGAGCTGTTTTTT
few	TRBV29-1	TRBJ2-3	NA	CSSAGSKDTQYF	TGCAGCTCTGCCGGGTCCAAAGATACGCAGTATTTT
few	TRBV6-1	TRBJ2-2	NA	CASRDLGLARNTGELFF	TGTGCCAGCAGGGACCTTGGACTCGCGAGGAACACCGGGGAGCTGTTTTTT
NA	TRBV28	TRBJ2-7	TRBD1	CASSFRFGSWDRAYYEQYF	TGTGCCAGCAGTTTCAGGTTTGGGTCGTGGGACAGGGCTTATTACGAGCAGTACTTC
NA	TRBV6-4	TRBJ1-2	NA	CASRGTSGQTYGYTF	TGTGCCAGCAGAGGGACCTCCGGGCAGACGTATGGCTACACCTTC
few	TRBV7-8	TRBJ2-7	TRBD2	CASSWGLAGDSYEQYF	TGTGCCAGCAGCTGGGGACTAGCGGGTGATTCCTACGAGCAGTACTTC
few	TRBV20-1	TRBJ2-7	NA	CSGTHTLPSYEQYF	TGCAGTGGAACGCACACGCTTCCTTCCTACGAGCAGTACTTC
few	TRBV6-5	TRBJ2-2	TRBD2	CASSTTGRASGELFF	TGTGCCAGCAGTACTACCGGGAGGGCCAGCGGGGAGCTGTTTTTT
NA	TRBV11-1	TRBJ2-7	NA	CASSLNPGHGRSHLSYEQYF	TGTGCCAGCAGCTTAAACCCCGGTCATGGGAGAAGCCACCTCTCCTACGAGCAGTACTTC
many	TRBV5-1	TRBJ2-7	TRBD2	CASSLLAGGDYEQYF	TGCGCCAGCAGCCTTTTAGCGGGAGGAGATTACGAGCAGTACTTC
NA	TRBV11-3	TRBJ2-4	NA	CASSSGQGGGNIQYF	TGTGCCAGCAGCTCCGGGCAGGGCGGAGGAAACATTCAGTACTTC
NA	TRBV19	TRBJ1-2	NA	CASTDRYGYTF	TGTGCCAGTACGGACCGCTATGGCTACACCTTC
many	TRBV28	TRBJ2-7	NA	CASSLGQVRYEQYF	TGTGCCAGCAGTTTGGGTCAGGTACGCTACGAGCAGTACTTC
few	TRBV20-1	TRBJ2-1	NA	CSARSPLSDSYNEQFF	TGCAGTGCTAGATCGCCCCTCAGCGACTCCTACAATGAGCAGTTCTTC
few	TRBV7-3	TRBJ2-1	NA	CASSPQGGAYNEQFF	TGTGCCAGCAGCCCACAGGGAGGGGCCTACAATGAGCAGTTCTTC
NA	TRBV10-3	TRBJ1-2	TRBD1	CAISESRGQNYGYTF	TGTGCCATCAGTGAGTCCAGGGGGCAGAACTATGGCTACACCTTC
NA	TRBV7-2	TRBJ2-7	TRBD2	CASSLGRTGGGEQYF	TGTGCCAGCAGCTTAGGCCGAACGGGAGGCGGGGAGCAGTACTTC
NA	TRBV15	TRBJ2-1	TRBD1	CATSGRDRVHEQFF	TGTGCCACCAGCGGACGGGACAGGGTACATGAGCAGTTCTTC
many	TRBV7-8	TRBJ2-3	TRBD2	CASSTDRGLAGGPTQYF	TGTGCCAGCAGCACAGACCGGGGACTAGCGGGTGGGCCTACGCAGTATTTT
NA	TRBV5-1	TRBJ2-7	NA	CASSSRPDHEQYF	TGCGCCAGCAGCAGTAGGCCGGACCACGAGCAGTACTTC
few	TRBV27	TRBJ2-3	TRBD1	CASSKFWTGEGSSTDTQYF	TGTGCCAGCAGCAAGTTCTGGACAGGGGAGGGGTCTAGCACAGATACGCAGTATTTT
few	TRBV5-1	TRBJ2-7	NA	CASSLVRGPAEQYF	TGCGCCAGCAGCTTGGTCAGGGGTCCCGCCGAGCAGTACTTC
few	TRBV6-5	TRBJ2-5	TRBD2	CASSYRTSGRAVETQYF	TGTGCCAGCAGTTACCGGACTAGCGGGAGGGCCGTGGAGACCCAGTACTTC
many	TRBV12-3/TRBV12-4	TRBJ1-1	NA	CASSATGNTEAFF	TGTGCCAGCAGCGCAACAGGAAACACTGAAGCTTTCTTT
few	TRBV12-3/TRBV12-4	TRBJ2-7	NA	CASSLLSTFSYEQYF	TGTGCCAGCAGTTTATTGTCTACGTTTTCCTACGAGCAGTACTTC
few	TRBV20-1	TRBJ2-5	TRBD2	CSASPFLAGVETQYF	TGCAGTGCTAGCCCCTTTCTCGCGGGAGTAGAGACCCAGTACTTC
few	TRBV6-2/TRBV6-3	TRBJ2-4	TRBD1	CASRATGPKNIQYF	TGTGCCAGCAGGGCGACAGGGCCCAAAAACATTCAGTACTTC
few	TRBV15	TRBJ2-3	TRBD2	CATSRGLAEITDTQYF	TGTGCCACCAGCAGAGGACTAGCGGAAATTACAGATACGCAGTATTTT
few	TRBV28	TRBJ2-7	TRBD1	CASSFHPTTGGKKNEQYF	TGTGCCAGCAGTTTTCACCCTACGACAGGGGGCAAAAAGAACGAGCAGTACTTC
NA	TRBV5-1	TRBJ1-1	NA	CASSLGRSHTEAFF	TGCGCCAGCAGCTTGGGTCGGTCTCACACTGAAGCTTTCTTT
many	TRBV29-1	TRBJ2-7	TRBD1	CSVDGTGAEQYF	TGCAGCGTTGATGGGACAGGGGCCGAGCAGTACTTC
NA	TRBV6-1	TRBJ1-1	TRBD1	CASRPDRATNTEAFF	TGTGCCAGCAGACCGGACAGGGCGACGAACACTGAAGCTTTCTTT
few	TRBV6-2/TRBV6-3	TRBJ2-3	NA	CASSRGQRTDTQYF	TGTGCCAGCAGTCGAGGACAGCGAACAGATACGCAGTATTTT